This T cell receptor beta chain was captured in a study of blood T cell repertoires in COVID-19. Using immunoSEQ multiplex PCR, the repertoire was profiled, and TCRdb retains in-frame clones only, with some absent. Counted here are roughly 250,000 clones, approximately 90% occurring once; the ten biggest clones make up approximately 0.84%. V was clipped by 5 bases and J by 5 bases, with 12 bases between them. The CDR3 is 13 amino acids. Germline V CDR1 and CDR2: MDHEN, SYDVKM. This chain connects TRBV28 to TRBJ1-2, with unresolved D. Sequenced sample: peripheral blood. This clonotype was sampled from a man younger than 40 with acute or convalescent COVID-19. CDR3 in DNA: TGTGCCAGCAGTATCGGGGTTTTATATGGCTACACCTTC. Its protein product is CASSIGVLYGYTF.